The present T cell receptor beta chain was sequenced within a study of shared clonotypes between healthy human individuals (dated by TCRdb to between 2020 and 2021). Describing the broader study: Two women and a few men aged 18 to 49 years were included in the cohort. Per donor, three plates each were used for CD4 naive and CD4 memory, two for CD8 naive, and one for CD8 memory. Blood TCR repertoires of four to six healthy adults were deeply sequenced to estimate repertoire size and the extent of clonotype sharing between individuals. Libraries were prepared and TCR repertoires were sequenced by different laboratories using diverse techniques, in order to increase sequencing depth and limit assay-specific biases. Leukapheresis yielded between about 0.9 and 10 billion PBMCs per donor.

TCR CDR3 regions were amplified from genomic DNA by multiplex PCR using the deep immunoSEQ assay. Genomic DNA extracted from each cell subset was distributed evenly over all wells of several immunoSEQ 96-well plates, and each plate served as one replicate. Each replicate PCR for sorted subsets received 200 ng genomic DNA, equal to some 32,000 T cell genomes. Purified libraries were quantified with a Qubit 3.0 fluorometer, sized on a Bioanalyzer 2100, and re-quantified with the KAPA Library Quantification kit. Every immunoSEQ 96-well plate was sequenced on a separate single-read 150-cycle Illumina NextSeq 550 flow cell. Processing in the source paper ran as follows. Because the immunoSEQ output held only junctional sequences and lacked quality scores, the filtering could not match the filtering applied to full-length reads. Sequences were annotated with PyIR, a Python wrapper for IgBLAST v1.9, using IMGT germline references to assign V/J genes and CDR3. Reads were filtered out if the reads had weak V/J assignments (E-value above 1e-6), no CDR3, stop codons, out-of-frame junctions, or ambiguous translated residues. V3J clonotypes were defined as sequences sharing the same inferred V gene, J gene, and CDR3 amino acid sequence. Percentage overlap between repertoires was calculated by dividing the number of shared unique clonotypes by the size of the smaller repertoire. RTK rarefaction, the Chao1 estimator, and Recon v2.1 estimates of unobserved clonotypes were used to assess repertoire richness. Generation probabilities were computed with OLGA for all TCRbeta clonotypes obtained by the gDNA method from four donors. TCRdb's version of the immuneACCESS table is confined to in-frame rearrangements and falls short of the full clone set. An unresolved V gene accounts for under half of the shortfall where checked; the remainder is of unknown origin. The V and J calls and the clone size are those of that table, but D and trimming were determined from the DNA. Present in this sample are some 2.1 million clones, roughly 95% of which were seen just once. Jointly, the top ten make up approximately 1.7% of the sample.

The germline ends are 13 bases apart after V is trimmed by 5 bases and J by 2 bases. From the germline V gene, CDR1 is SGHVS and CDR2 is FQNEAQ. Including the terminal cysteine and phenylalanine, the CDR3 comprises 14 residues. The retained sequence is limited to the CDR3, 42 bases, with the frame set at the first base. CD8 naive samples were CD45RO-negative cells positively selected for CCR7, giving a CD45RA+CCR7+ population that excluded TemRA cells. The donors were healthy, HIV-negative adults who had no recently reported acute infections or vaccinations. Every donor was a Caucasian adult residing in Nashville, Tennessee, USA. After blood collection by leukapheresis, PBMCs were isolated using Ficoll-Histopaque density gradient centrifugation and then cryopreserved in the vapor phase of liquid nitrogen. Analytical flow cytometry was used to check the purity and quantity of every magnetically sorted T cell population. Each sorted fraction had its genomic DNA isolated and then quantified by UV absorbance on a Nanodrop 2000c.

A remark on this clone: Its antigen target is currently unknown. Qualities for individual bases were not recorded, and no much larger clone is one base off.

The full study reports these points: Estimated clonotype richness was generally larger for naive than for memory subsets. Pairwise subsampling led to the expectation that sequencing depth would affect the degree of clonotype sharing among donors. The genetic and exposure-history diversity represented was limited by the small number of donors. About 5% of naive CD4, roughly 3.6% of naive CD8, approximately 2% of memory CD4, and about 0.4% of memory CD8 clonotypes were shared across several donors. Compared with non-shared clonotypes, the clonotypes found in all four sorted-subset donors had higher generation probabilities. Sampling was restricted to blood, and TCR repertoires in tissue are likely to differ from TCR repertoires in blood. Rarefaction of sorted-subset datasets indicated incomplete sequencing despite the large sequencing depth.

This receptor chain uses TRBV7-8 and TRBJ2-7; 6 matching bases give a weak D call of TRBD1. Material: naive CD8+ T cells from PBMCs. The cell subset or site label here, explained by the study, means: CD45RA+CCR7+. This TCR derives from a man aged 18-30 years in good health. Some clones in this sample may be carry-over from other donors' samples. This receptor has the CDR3 CASSLRDTTYEQYF. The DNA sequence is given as TGTGCCAGCAGCCTCCGGGACACAACCTACGAGCAGTACTTC.